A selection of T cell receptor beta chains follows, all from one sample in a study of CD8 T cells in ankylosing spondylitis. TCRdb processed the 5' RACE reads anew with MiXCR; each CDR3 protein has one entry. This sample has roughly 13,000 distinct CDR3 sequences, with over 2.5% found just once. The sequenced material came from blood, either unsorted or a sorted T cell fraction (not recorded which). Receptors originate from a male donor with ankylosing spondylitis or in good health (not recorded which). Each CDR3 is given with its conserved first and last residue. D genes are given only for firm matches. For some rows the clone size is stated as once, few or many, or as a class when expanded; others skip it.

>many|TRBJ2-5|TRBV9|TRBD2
CASSQGLAGAQETQYF
TGTGCCAGCAGCCAAGGACTAGCGGGGGCACAAGAGACCCAGTACTTC
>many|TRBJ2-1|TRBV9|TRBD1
CASSLDRGQDNEQFF
TGTGCCAGCAGCCTAGACAGGGGGCAGGACAATGAGCAGTTCTTC
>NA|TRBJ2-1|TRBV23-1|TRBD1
CASSHETGTPYNEQFF
TGCGCCAGCAGTCATGAGACAGGGACGCCCTACAATGAGCAGTTCTTC
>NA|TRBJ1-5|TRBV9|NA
CASSDSTGDAQPQHF
TGTGCCAGCAGCGACTCGACAGGCGACGCTCAGCCCCAGCATTTT
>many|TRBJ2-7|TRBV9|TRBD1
CASSVGDSYNEQYF
TGTGCCAGCAGCGTAGGGGACAGTTATAACGAGCAGTACTTC
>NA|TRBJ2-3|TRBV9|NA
CASSVPLADDTQYF
TGTGCCAGCAGCGTACCGCTAGCTGACGATACGCAGTATTTT
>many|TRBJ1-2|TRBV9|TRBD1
CASSAQGARGYGYTF
TGTGCCAGCAGCGCCCAGGGGGCCCGTGGCTATGGCTACACCTTC
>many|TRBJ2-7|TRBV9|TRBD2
CASSVATSGGWYEQYF
TGTGCCAGCAGCGTAGCTACGTCGGGGGGATGGTACGAGCAGTACTTC
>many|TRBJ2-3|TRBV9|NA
CASSLTGLYTDTQYF
TGTGCCAGCAGCCTTACGGGACTGTACACAGATACGCAGTATTTT
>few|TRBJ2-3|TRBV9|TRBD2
CASSAGGPPDTQYF
TGTGCCAGCAGCGCGGGAGGTCCCCCAGATACGCAGTATTTT
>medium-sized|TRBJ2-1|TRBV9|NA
CASRGPGSYNEQFF
TGTGCCAGCAGGGGACCGGGCTCCTACAATGAGCAGTTCTTC
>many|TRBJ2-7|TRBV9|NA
CASSPLLSSYEQYF
TGTGCCAGCAGCCCCCTTCTTAGCTCCTACGAGCAGTACTTC
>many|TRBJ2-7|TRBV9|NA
CASSVVDSSYEQYF
TGTGCCAGCAGCGTAGTGGACAGTTCCTACGAGCAGTACTTC
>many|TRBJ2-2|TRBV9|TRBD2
CASSARLAGAGELFF
TGTGCCAGCAGCGCCAGACTAGCGGGGGCCGGGGAGCTGTTTTTT
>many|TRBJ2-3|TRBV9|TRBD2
CASSGGTGGGTDTQYF
TGTGCCAGCAGCGGAGGGACGGGGGGTGGGACAGATACGCAGTATTTT
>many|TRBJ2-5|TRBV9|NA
CASSTRSGPQYF
TGTGCCAGCAGCACTCGCTCAGGGCCCCAGTACTTC
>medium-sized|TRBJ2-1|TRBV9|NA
CASSARGGSINEQFF
TGTGCCAGCAGCGCCAGGGGTGGGTCAATCAATGAGCAGTTCTTC
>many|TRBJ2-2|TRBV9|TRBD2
CASSVGLAVGGELFF
TGTGCCAGCAGCGTAGGACTAGCGGTTGGCGGGGAGCTGTTTTTT
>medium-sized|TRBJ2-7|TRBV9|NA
CASSVGASYEQYF
TGTGCCAGCAGCGTCGGAGCATCTTACGAGCAGTACTTC
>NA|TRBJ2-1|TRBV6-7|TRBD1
CGAFYLLDRDLSSYNEQFF
TGTGGCGCCTTTTATTTGCTGGACAGGGACTTGAGCTCCTACAATGAGCAGTTCTTC
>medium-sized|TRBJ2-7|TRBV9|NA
CASSSTPYEQYF
TGTGCCAGCAGCTCCACCCCCTACGAGCAGTACTTC
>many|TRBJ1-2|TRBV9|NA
CASSVAGVTYGYTF
TGTGCCAGCAGCGTAGCGGGGGTAACCTATGGCTACACCTTC
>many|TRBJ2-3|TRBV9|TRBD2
CASSVGSSGGSLDTQYF
TGTGCCAGCAGCGTAGGTTCTAGCGGGGGGTCCCTGGATACGCAGTATTTT
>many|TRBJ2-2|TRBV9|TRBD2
CASSASGENTGELFF
TGTGCCAGCAGCGCTAGCGGAGAGAACACCGGGGAGCTGTTTTTT
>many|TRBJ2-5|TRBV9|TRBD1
CASSVGSRTGVLETQYF
TGTGCCAGCAGCGTAGGTAGCCGGACAGGGGTGCTCGAGACCCAGTACTTC
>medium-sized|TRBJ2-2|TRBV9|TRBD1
CASSPGGSVTGELFF
TGTGCCAGCAGCCCAGGGGGCTCGGTTACCGGGGAGCTGTTTTTT
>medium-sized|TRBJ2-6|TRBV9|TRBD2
CASSGLAGGSGANVLTF
TGTGCCAGCAGCGGACTAGCGGGGGGGTCTGGGGCCAACGTCCTGACTTTC
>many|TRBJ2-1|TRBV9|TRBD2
CASSVTSGRAHEQFF
TGTGCCAGCAGCGTGACTAGCGGGAGGGCCCATGAGCAGTTCTTC
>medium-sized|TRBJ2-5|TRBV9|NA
CASSVNGEETQYF
TGTGCCAGCAGCGTAAATGGAGAGGAGACCCAGTACTTC
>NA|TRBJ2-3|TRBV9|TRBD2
CASSVDPRGGAKDTQYF
TGTGCCAGCAGCGTAGACCCACGGGGGGGGGCGAAAGATACGCAGTATTTT
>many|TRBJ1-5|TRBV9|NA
CASSVDSYSNQPQHF
TGTGCCAGCAGCGTAGACAGTTATAGCAATCAGCCCCAGCATTTT
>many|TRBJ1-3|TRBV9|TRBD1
CASSQTGAGNTIYF
TGTGCCAGCAGCCAGACAGGGGCGGGAAACACCATATATTTT
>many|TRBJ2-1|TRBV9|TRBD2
CASSVVAGLDNEQFF
TGTGCCAGCAGCGTAGTCGCCGGACTAGACAATGAGCAGTTCTTC
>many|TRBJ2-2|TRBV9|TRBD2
CASSVMAGGPGNTGELFF
TGTGCCAGCAGCGTCATGGCGGGGGGGCCGGGGAACACCGGGGAGCTGTTTTTT
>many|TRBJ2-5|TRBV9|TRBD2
CASSVGAGGPGETQYF
TGTGCCAGCAGCGTAGGAGCGGGGGGGCCAGGCGAGACCCAGTACTTC
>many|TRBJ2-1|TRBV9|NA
CASSVSAVSSYNEQFF
TGTGCCAGCTCCGTTTCCGCGGTGAGCTCCTACAATGAGCAGTTCTTC
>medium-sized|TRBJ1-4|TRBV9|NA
CASSPRMGGGKLFF
TGTGCCAGCAGCCCCCGTATGGGGGGTGGAAAACTGTTTTTT
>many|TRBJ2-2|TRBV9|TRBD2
CASSLAGNTGELFF
TGTGCCAGCAGCCTAGCGGGGAACACCGGGGAGCTGTTTTTT
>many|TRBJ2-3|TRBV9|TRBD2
CASSVAMTGGTDTQYF
TGTGCCAGCAGCGTAGCTATGACGGGGGGGACAGATACGCAGTATTTT
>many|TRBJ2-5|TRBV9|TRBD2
CASSPTGTRPLEETQYF
TGTGCCAGCAGCCCTACCGGGACTAGACCATTAGAAGAGACCCAGTACTTC
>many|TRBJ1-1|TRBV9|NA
CASSPLASGEVPWAFF
TGTGCCAGCAGCCCCCTAGCGTCAGGGGAGGTGCCCTGGGCTTTCTTT
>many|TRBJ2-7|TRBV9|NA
CASSVGPGRGTTYEQYF
TGTGCCAGCAGCGTAGGCCCCGGACGAGGGACAACTTACGAGCAGTACTTC
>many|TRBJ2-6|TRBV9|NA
CASSSRSGANVLTF
TGTGCCAGCAGCTCTCGCTCTGGGGCCAACGTCCTGACTTTC
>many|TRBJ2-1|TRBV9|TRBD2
CASSVVAGGPGQEQFF
TGTGCCAGCAGCGTAGTAGCGGGGGGGCCTGGGCAAGAGCAGTTCTTC
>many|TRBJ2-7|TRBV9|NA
CASSVGSGQGPYEQYF
TGTGCCAGCAGCGTAGGGTCGGGACAAGGGCCCTACGAGCAGTACTTC
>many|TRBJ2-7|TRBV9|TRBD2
CASSVEASGSDEQYF
TGTGCCAGCAGCGTAGAAGCTAGCGGGAGCGACGAGCAGTACTTC
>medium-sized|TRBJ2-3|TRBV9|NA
CASMPGGVGDTQYF
TGTGCCAGCATGCCAGGAGGGGTTGGAGATACGCAGTATTTT
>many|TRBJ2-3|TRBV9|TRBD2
CASSQTSGGPFSTDTQYF
TGTGCCAGCAGCCAAACTAGCGGGGGGCCATTTAGCACAGATACGCAGTATTTT
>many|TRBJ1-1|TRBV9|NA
CASSEAQNTEAFF
TGTGCCAGCAGCGAGGCCCAAAACACTGAAGCTTTCTTT
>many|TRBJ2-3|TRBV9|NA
CASSVGGLATDTQYF
TGTGCCAGCAGCGTAGGAGGGTTGGCCACAGATACGCAGTATTTT
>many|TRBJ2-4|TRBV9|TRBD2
CASSVEGSGNRNIQYF
TGTGCCAGCAGCGTAGAGGGTAGCGGGAATAGAAACATTCAGTACTTC
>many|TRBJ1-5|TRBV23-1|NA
CASSHLPPGLNNQPQHF
TGCGCCAGCAGTCACCTCCCTCCGGGACTGAACAATCAGCCCCAGCATTTT
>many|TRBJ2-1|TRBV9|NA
CASSVTGTPEQFF
TGTGCCAGCAGCGTCACCGGGACACCTGAGCAGTTCTTC
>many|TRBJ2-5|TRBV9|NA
CASSVGQLQETQYF
TGTGCCAGCAGCGTAGGGCAGCTCCAAGAGACCCAGTACTTC
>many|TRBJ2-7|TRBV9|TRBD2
CASSLGRGRAYEQYF
TGTGCCAGCAGCCTAGGGCGCGGGAGGGCCTACGAGCAGTACTTC
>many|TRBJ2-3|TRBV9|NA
CASSPHGSGTDTQYF
TGTGCCAGCAGCCCCCACGGCAGTGGGACAGATACGCAGTATTTT
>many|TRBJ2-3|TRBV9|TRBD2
CASSHGLAGGRADTQYF
TGTGCCAGCAGTCACGGACTAGCGGGAGGGCGCGCAGATACGCAGTATTTT
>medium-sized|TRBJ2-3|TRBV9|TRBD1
CASSATPGQGSAQYF
TGTGCCAGCAGCGCCACCCCAGGACAGGGATCGGCGCAGTATTTT
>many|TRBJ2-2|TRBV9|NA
CASSPLGLVTGELFF
TGTGCCAGCAGCCCGCTCGGACTCGTGACCGGGGAGCTGTTTTTT